Listed here are 6 T cell receptor beta chains from one sample, sequenced in a study of blood T cell repertoires in COVID-19. TCRdb keeps only in-frame clones here, not all; method: immunoSEQ multiplex PCR. The top ten hold 10% of the sample, which has some 130,000 clones, approximately 89% seen once. The specimen was peripheral blood. The receptors come from a man aged 50-60 years with acute or convalescent COVID-19.

About this clone itself: Other DNA sequences in this sample translate to the same CDR3. The chain recombines TRBV2 with TRBJ1-4; weak D call: TRBD1 (6 bases). Germline V gives CDR1 SNHLY, CDR2 FYNNEI. The CDR3 has 15 residues. The V and J ends lost 6 bases and 4 bases respectively, with 15 bases between them. CDR3 sequence: CASRQTGFVNEKLFF. The DNA of the CDR3 is TGTGCCAGCAGACAAACAGGGTTTGTTAATGAAAAACTGTTTTTT. The full variable domain, with the rest looked up from reference TRBV2 and TRBJ1-4, is EPEVTQTPSHQVTQMGQEVILRCVPISNHLYFYWYRQILGQKVEFLVSFYNNEISEKSEIFDDQFSVERPDGSNFTLKIRSTKLEDSAMYFCASRQTGFVNEKLFFGSGTQLSVL.

This chain links TRBV6-9 with TRBJ1-4; 8 bases are shared with TRBD1. CDR3 length: 15 amino acids. Germline V gene data show CDR1 as MNHGY and CDR2 as SVAAGI. J was trimmed by 3 bases and V by 5 bases; bases with no gene match: 5. CDR3 residues: CASSPQQGANEKLFF. The CDR3 DNA reads as TGTGCCAGCAGTCCTCAACAGGGGGCTAATGAAAAACTGTTTTTT.

This chain links TRBV14 with TRBJ2-7; perhaps TRBD2 as D (5 bases). The CDR3 is made up of 15 amino acids. The V gene's germline CDR1 is SGHDN and CDR2 FVKESK. The V and J ends lost 1 base and 6 bases respectively, with 16 bases between them. The CDR3 region is CASSQAGFRVGEQYF. Here the CDR3 DNA reads TGTGCCAGCAGCCAAGCGGGGTTTAGGGTCGGCGAGCAGTACTTC. Combining the CDR3 with reference TRBV14 and TRBJ2-7 gives the whole variable domain EAGVTQFPSHSVIEKGQTVTLRCDPISGHDNLYWYRRVMGKEIKFLLHFVKESKQDESGMPNNRFLAERTGGTYSTLKVQPAELEDSGVYFCASSQAGFRVGEQYFGPGTRLTVT.

The genes are TRBV10-3 and TRBJ1-1; TRBD1 matches 8 bases. The CDR3 has 14 amino acids. Germline CDR1 ENHRY, CDR2 SYGVKD. V trimming: 6 bases; J trimming: 4 bases; junction bases outside the gene matches: 7. The CDR3 loop is CAIRKTGEATEAFF. As DNA, the CDR3 is TGTGCCATCAGGAAGACAGGGGAGGCCACTGAAGCTTTCTTT.

This clone was observed a single time. This chain joins TRBV18 and TRBJ1-1; D gene uncertain. V dropped 4 bases and J dropped 2 bases, with 11 bases sitting between them. This CDR3 is built from 14 residues. Germline values: CDR1 KGHSH, CDR2 LQKENI. CDR3 residues: CASSLNSGNTEAFF. The CDR3 coding sequence is TGTGCCAGCTCACTCAATTCGGGTAACACTGAAGCTTTCTTT.

The chain couples TRBV5-1 to TRBJ1-4; weak D call: TRBD1 (6 bases). Germline V gives CDR1 SGHRS, CDR2 YFSETQ. The germline V and J ends were trimmed by 4 bases and 7 bases, with 14 bases remaining between them. CDR3 length: 14 residues. The CDR3 DNA follows: TGCGCCAGCAGCGCTACAGGGCGTCTTGAAAAACTGTTTTTT. Residues: CASSATGRLEKLFF.